This T cell receptor (beta chain) was profiled in a study of vaccination and CD4 T cells after COVID-19 (dated by TCRdb to between 2021 and 2022). Study-wide context: Convalescent patients had a positive SARS-CoV-2 result on nasal swab PCR, and of these patients, some ten had mild disease and one had severe disease. Six males and four females were included in the convalescent cohort, with two Hispanic individuals, seven Caucasians, two Asians and one multiracial person represented. Participants got two doses of the Pfizer-BioNTech BNT162b2 vaccine (n=8) or two doses of the Moderna mRNA-1273 vaccine (n=2). Post-COVID blood samples from convalescent patients were collected a median of around 100 days after diagnosis, with a range of about 35 to 161 days. Post-vaccine blood samples were collected a median of about 72 days after the second vaccine dose, ranging from roughly 14 to 241 days. For stimulating the cultures, overlapping spike peptide pools were used, derived from SARS-CoV-2 as well as from the common cold coronaviruses HCoV-NL63, HCoV-OC43 and HCoV-229E. Control cultures used a CEFX viral epitope pool as positive control, an HIV-1 Nef peptide pool as negative control, or no peptide. In over 8 COVID-19 convalescent patients and a few infection-naive healthy vaccine recipients, researchers compared the spike-specific CD4+ TCR repertoire from before mRNA vaccination with the repertoire from after. General study outcomes and caveats: The number of convalescent patients in the study was relatively small, and the study did not examine early timepoints following natural infection. In convalescent patients, a median around 86% of post-vaccine SARS-CoV-2-reactive clones were detected only after vaccination, suggesting vaccine-specific priming. Of the vaccine-specific clones in convalescent patients, 304 of 307, or nearly all, reacted only to SARS-CoV-2 spike and did not cross-react with common cold coronaviruses. An increase in the median number of SARS-CoV-2-reactive clonotypes from approximately 20 after infection to some 40 after vaccination was observed, but the change was not found to be significant.

In regard to this clonotype: Its recognized antigen is unknown. No much larger clone exists at a distance of one base, and base qualities are not known.

The method was PCR. DNA from cultured CD4+ T cells underwent TCR sequencing with the Oncomine TCR Beta short-read assay at the Johns Hopkins FTIC core. The QIAamp micro DNA kit was used to extract genomic DNA from the cultured CD4+ T cells. Oncomine TCR Beta libraries from cultured CD4+ T cells were pooled with unique dual indexes and sequenced on an Illumina iSeq 100. The original pipeline was this. Non-productive sequences were filtered out, and CDR3s that did not start with C, did not end with F or W, or were shorter than 7 amino acids were discarded. Antigen-specific clonotypes were identified using the MANAFEST web application through comparison of peptide-stimulated wells with reference and other culture wells. An FDR below 0.05, an odds ratio above 5, and a productive frequency above 0.1% in at least two of three replicate wells were required for clones to be considered positive. Cross-reactive clonotypes were defined as significantly expanded in both SARS-CoV-2 spike wells and at least one common cold coronavirus spike condition. Similarity between CDR3 sequences was evaluated in R version 3.6.1 using Levenshtein distances (stringdist) and unrooted phylogenetic trees (ape). TCRdb handled the public reads itself, with Q25 trimming in fastp and clone calling in MiXCR, and kept productive beta chains. Rows merge per CDR3 protein into single entries with the most common DNA and genes. The V and J calls come from TCRdb's annotation, not from the publication. For this sample there are 10,000 to 15,000 distinct CDR3 sequences; 48% appear just once. The ten largest account for about 15% of the sample.

This specimen's treatment or condition label, interpreted: approximately 9-day PBMC culture with coronavirus spike peptide pools or control peptides (ViraFEST assay). The ViraFEST assay, used in the study, expanded antigen-specific T cells with peptide pools and then identified the expanded clonotypes through TCR sequencing. The convalescent patients' positive SARS-CoV-2 PCR tests were from March to December 2020, which was before the Alpha, Beta and Delta variants emerged in the United States. Roughly 2 million PBMCs per well were cultured in IMDM with approximately 5.2% human AB serum and roughly 9.3 IU/ml IL-2, plus 10 ug/ml peptide pools. Half of the culture medium was replaced with fresh IL-2-containing medium on days 3 and 7. CD4+ T cells were isolated after less than twelve days of culture through negative selection using the EasySep CD4+ T cell isolation kit. PBMCs were separated from whole blood using Ficoll-Paque Plus gradient centrifugation and then either used fresh or cryopreserved at -140C. In general, triplicate wells were set up for every culture condition.

The germline V gene (reference sequence) provides CDR1 LNHDA and CDR2 SQIVND. The V and J ends are trimmed by 0 bases and 5 bases, leaving 11 bases between them. From its cysteine to its phenylalanine, the CDR3 spans 15 amino acids. Only the CDR3 DNA is retained, 45 bases long and in frame from the first base. This sequence was found in a human donor who had recovered from COVID-19. The sequencing input was CD4+ T cells from blood, cultured in vitro. The V gene is TRBV19 and the J gene is TRBJ1-5; a tentative D match to TRBD1 spans 5 bases. The DNA reads TGTGCCAGTAGTATAGAGCAGGGACGACATCAGCCCCAGCATTTT. This codes for CASSIEQGRHQPQHF.